Given below is one T cell receptor beta chain in context. As processed by the authors: It was from reference gene primer amplification that nucleated cell counts were estimated. Assay used: immunoSEQ multiplex PCR; TCRdb lists only in-frame clones, some missing. D and trimming were read from the DNA, whereas the V and J calls and clone size are those reported in that table. The repertoire includes 150,000 or so clones, 93% of them detected once, and approximately 2% sits in the top ten. This CDR3 spans 15 amino acids. Germline CDR1 MRHNA, CDR2 SNTAGT. V was shortened by 5 bases and J by 0 bases, with 8 bases between the two germline ends. Seattle patients were enrolled during active infection and followed longitudinally. These data originate in a study of blood T cell repertoires in COVID-19. Study-level background: The study drew acute and convalescent COVID-19 samples from the United States, Italy and Spain. The cDNA or gDNA used as material had been derived from T cells, B-cell-depleted T cells, or PBMCs.

The genes are TRBV6-4 and TRBJ2-6; D is unresolved. The receptor was isolated from a woman aged 55-69 years with COVID-19, enrolled during active disease. What was sequenced was peripheral blood. CDR3 DNA: TGTGCCAGCAGTTATCACAACTCTGGGGCCAACGTCCTGACTTTC. As protein: CASSYHNSGANVLTF.